This T cell receptor (beta chain) was identified in a study of blood T cell repertoires in COVID-19. The wider study: Specimens from acute and convalescent COVID-19 originated in the United States, Italy and Spain. The analysed material was cDNA or gDNA that came from T cells, B-cell-depleted T cells, or PBMCs.

The assay was immunoSEQ multiplex PCR, and TCRdb's table has in-frame clones only and misses some. The table has approximately 150,000 clones, 82% seen once. Trimming took 4 bases from V and 4 from J, leaving 13 bases between them. Germline loops: CDR1 MDHEN, CDR2 SYDVKM. The CDR3 is 15 residues long. This receptor was identified in an older woman with acute or convalescent COVID-19. What was sequenced was peripheral blood. The rearrangement links TRBV28 to TRBJ2-2, with D possibly being TRBD2 (7 bases). The CDR3 protein is CASSSGGASTGELFF. The CDR3 nucleotides read TGTGCCAGCAGTTCTGGGGGGGCCTCCACCGGGGAGCTGTTTTTT.